Presented here are 19 T cell receptor beta chains from one specimen sequenced in a study of neurological immune-mediated disorders. TCRdb recomputed calls from the 5' RACE reads with MiXCR, one row per CDR3 protein. This sample has around 30,000 distinct CDR3 sequences, with approximately 4.5% found just once. The sequenced sample was PBMCs. The origin of the receptors is a man younger than 30 in good health.

Many counts were recorded for this clonotype. As DNA, the CDR3 is TGTGCCAGCAGCGAACCCGGGACAAAGTCCAACTCTGGGGCCAACGTCCTGACTTTC. As protein: CASSEPGTKSNSGANVLTF. The chain recombines TRBV7-9 with TRBJ2-6; D possibly corresponds to TRBD1 (6 bases). Looked up from germline, CDR1 is SEHNR and CDR2 is FQNEAQ (reference sequence). This CDR3 spans 19 amino acids. V shed 5 bases and J shed 0 bases, with 20 bases lying between them.

This clonotype was seen many times. V is TRBV20-1 and J is TRBJ1-5; the match to TRBD1 covers 7 bases. There are 13 residues in the CDR3. Germline lookup yields CDR1 DFQATT and CDR2 SNEGSKA (reference sequence). J gave up 5 bases and V 1 base, and 2 bases lay outside the gene matches. In nucleotides, the CDR3 is TGCAGTGCTAGAGGGGACAGAGATCAGCCCCAGCATTTT. It translates to CSARGDRDQPQHF.

This sequence joins TRBV12-3 or TRBV12-4 and TRBJ1-6; D is ambiguous. This CDR3 has 11 residues. V shed 4 bases and J shed 9 bases, with 4 bases lying between them. CDR3 sequence reads: CASSYGSPLHF. CDR3 sequence (DNA): TGTGCCAGCAGTTATGGTTCACCCCTCCACTTT.

This clonotype was seen at least ten times. This chain joins TRBV12-3 or TRBV12-4 and TRBJ2-5; D perhaps matches TRBD1 (6 bases). The CDR3 has 15 residues. Trimming cost V 6 bases and J 8 bases, with 22 bases left between them. The DNA for the CDR3 is TGTGCCAGCAGCCTACTGACAGGACCCACTTCAACCCAGTACTTC. As protein: CASSLLTGPTSTQYF.

This clonotype appeared many times. V is TRBV29-1 and J is TRBJ1-1; D gene unclear. The CDR3 is 14 residues long. Trimming stripped 4 bases from V and 1 base from J, with 13 bases between. CDR1 and CDR2 (germline): SQVTM, ANQGSEA. The DNA of the CDR3 is TGCAGCGTTGGAGGACTTTTACGGAACACTGAAGCTTTCTTT. This encodes CSVGGLLRNTEAFF.

This clonotype was seen at least ten times. The chain couples TRBV5-1 to TRBJ1-1; D is ambiguous. Trimming took off 4 bases at V and 7 bases at J, with 8 bases between the two ends. The germline V gene has CDR1 SGHRS and CDR2 YFSETQ. This CDR3 has 11 residues. The CDR3 spells CASSLGVEAFF. The CDR3 DNA sequence: TGCGCCAGCAGCCTTGGGGTTGAAGCTTTCTTT. The whole variable domain, remainder taken from reference TRBV5-1 and TRBJ1-1, is KAGVTQTPRYLIKTRGQQVTLSCSPISGHRSVSWYQQTPGQGLQFLFEYFSETQRNKGNFPGRFSGRQFSNSRSEMNVSTLELGDSALYLCASSLGVEAFFGQGTRLTVV.

This clonotype came up many times. CDR3 residues: CSVGRAMNTEAFF. CDR3 sequence (DNA): TGCAGCGTAGGGCGAGCGATGAACACTGAAGCTTTCTTT. The gene calls are TRBV29-1 and TRBJ1-1; the D is unclear. Trimming removed 6 bases from V and 0 bases from J, with 11 bases in between. The germline V gene encodes CDR1 SQVTM and CDR2 ANQGSEA. The CDR3 runs to 13 residues.

This clonotype was recorded many times. V is TRBV7-2 and J is TRBJ1-2; a weak D match, TRBD1 (5 bases). Germline CDR1 and CDR2: SGHTA and FQGNSA. Between the trimmed V and J ends, which lost 3 bases and 6 bases, there was a span of 17 bases. The CDR3 sequence is 15 residues long. The CDR3 is CASSFTPGPENGYTF. The CDR3 coding sequence is TGTGCCAGCAGCTTTACTCCGGGACCCGAAAATGGCTACACCTTC.

At least ten counts were recorded for this clonotype. The chain recombines TRBV5-1 with TRBJ2-2; TRBD1 aligns across 11 bases. V trimming: 2 bases; J trimming: 7 bases; junction bases outside the gene matches: 7. CDR3 length: 16 residues. CDR1 is SGHRS, CDR2 YFSETQ, per germline. The DNA of the CDR3 is TGCGCCAGCAGCTTTAGGACAGGGGGCGCCGACGGGGAGCTGTTTTTT. Translated: CASSFRTGGADGELFF.

In this sample, this clonotype turned up many times. This chain joins TRBV20-1 and TRBJ1-2; D unresolved. Germline loops: CDR1 DFQATT, CDR2 SNEGSKA (reference sequence). V was clipped by 2 bases and J by 4 bases, with 11 bases between them. The CDR3 is 13 amino acids. For the CDR3, the DNA is TGCAGTGCTAGACCCCTTTTAGGCTATGGCTACACCTTC. Protein: CSARPLLGYGYTF.

This clonotype was detected ten times or more. The CDR3 loop is CASSLGLAGGETQYF. CDR3 DNA sequence: TGCGCCAGCAGCCTCGGACTAGCGGGGGGGGAGACCCAGTACTTC. The chain combines TRBV5-1 with TRBJ2-5; TRBD2 aligns across 15 bases. CDR1 and CDR2 from the germline V gene are SGHRS and YFSETQ. V gave up 4 bases and J gave up 5 bases; unmatched junction bases: 3. This CDR3 region has 15 residues.

This clonotype showed up many times. The chain carries TRBV12-3 or TRBV12-4 and TRBJ2-2, with TRBD2 identical over 9 bases. This CDR3 has 19 amino acids. V shed 4 bases and J 3 bases; nucleotides not matched to a gene: 15. The CDR3 DNA reads as TGTGCCAGCAGTTATGGCCTATTTAAGCTAGCGGGGTACACCGGGGAGCTGTTTTTT. It encodes CASSYGLFKLAGYTGELFF.

This clonotype has a count of ten or more. V gene TRBV3-1 combines with J gene TRBJ2-7; D is possibly TRBD2 (6 bases). Germline lookup yields CDR1 LGHDT and CDR2 YNNKEL (reference sequence). The CDR3 sequence is 14 residues long. Trimming pared 4 bases from V and 4 bases from J, leaving 14 bases between. The CDR3 protein is CASSRGTGVYEQYF. The CDR3 DNA is TGTGCCAGCAGCCGTGGTACGGGGGTATACGAGCAGTACTTC.

This clonotype came up many times. The conserved closing phenylalanine or tryptophan is absent in this CDR3, likely reflecting a read error. V is TRBV12-3 or TRBV12-4 and J is TRBJ2-2, with 11 bases fitting TRBD1. CDR3 length equals 18 residues. V was pared by 4 bases and J by 0 bases, with 7 bases of the junction left unmatched. This chain's CDR3 is CASSSQMGQGANTGELFS. CDR3 sequence (DNA): TGTGCCAGCAGTTCGCAGATGGGACAGGGGGCGAACACCGGGGAGCTGTTTTCT.

This clonotype was seen repeatedly, ten times or more. The CDR3 region is CSARGLIGYSGPPGETQYF. The DNA of the CDR3 is TGCAGTGCTAGAGGGCTAATTGGCTACAGCGGGCCCCCGGGAGAGACCCAGTACTTC. J is TRBJ2-5 and V is TRBV20-1, with TRBD2 as a possible D gene (6 bases). Germline V CDR1 and CDR2: DFQATT, SNEGSKA (reference sequence). CDR3 length: 19 amino acids. V was cut by 1 base and J by 4 bases, with 28 bases left in between.

This clonotype was recorded many times. The J gene is TRBJ2-7, the V gene TRBV6-6; D may correspond to TRBD1 or TRBD2 (5 bases each). The CDR3 length is 13 residues. V was pared by 6 bases and J by 7 bases, with 16 bases between. Per the germline V gene, CDR1 is MNHNY and CDR2 is SVGAGI (reference sequence). DNA for the CDR3: TGTGCCAGCAGAGCCGGGACCACTCGAGAGCAGTACTTC. Translated, it gives CASRAGTTREQYF.

This clonotype was seen many times. The chain has TRBV28 and TRBJ1-1, with D hard to call. Germline V gene data show CDR1 as MDHEN and CDR2 as SYDVKM. CDR3 length: 15 residues. The ends were cut back, 5 bases at V and 6 bases at J, with 19 bases in the middle. The CDR3 region is CASSGNGAHVSEAFF. The CDR3 DNA follows: TGTGCCAGCAGTGGGAACGGAGCCCACGTCTCTGAAGCTTTCTTT.

This clonotype was seen repeatedly, ten times or more. The chain combines TRBV5-6 with TRBJ1-2; 8 bases match TRBD1. This CDR3 comprises 17 residues. V lost 0 bases, J lost 0 bases, and 7 bases stayed unmatched. Germline CDR1 is SGHDT and CDR2 is YYEEEE. The CDR3 sequence is CASSLVDRGLSNYGYTF. Written as DNA, the CDR3 is TGTGCCAGCAGCTTGGTCGACAGGGGACTCTCTAACTATGGCTACACCTTC.

In its sample, this clonotype was seen many times. For the CDR3, the DNA is TGTGCCTGGAGCAGGAAACAGGGGCGCACTGAAGCTTTCTTT. Translating gives CAWSRKQGRTEAFF. J is TRBJ1-1 and V is TRBV30; 7 nucleotides line up with TRBD1. Germline trimming cut 3 bases from V and 4 bases from J; bases unmatched to any gene: 8. CDR3 length: 14 amino acids. Germline V gene data show CDR1 as GTSNPN and CDR2 as SVGIG (reference sequence).